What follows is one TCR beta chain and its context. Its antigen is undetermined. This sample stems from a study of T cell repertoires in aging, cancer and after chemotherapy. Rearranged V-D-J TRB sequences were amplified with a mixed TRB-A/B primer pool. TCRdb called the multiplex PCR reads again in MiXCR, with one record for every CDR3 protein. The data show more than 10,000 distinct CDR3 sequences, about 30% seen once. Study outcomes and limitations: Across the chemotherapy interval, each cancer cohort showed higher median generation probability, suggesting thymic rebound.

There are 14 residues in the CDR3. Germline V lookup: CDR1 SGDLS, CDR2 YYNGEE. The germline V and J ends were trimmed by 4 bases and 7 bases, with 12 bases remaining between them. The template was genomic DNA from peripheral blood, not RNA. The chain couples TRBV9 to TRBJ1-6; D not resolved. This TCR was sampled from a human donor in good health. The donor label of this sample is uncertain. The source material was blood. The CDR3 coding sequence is TGTGCCAGCAGCTATACGCAGGAAAATTCACCCCTCCACTTT. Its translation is CASSYTQENSPLHF. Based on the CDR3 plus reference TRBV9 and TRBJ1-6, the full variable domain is DSGVTQTPKHLITATGQRVTLRCSPRSGDLSVYWYQQSLDQGLQFLIQYYNGEERAKGNILERFSAQQFPDLHSELNLSSLELGDSALYFCASSYTQENSPLHFGNGTRLTVT.